This T cell receptor beta chain was identified during a study of identical twins. Every donor was a healthy Caucasian. Template switching supplied a universal primer site; unique molecular identifiers were carried on the cDNA. TCRdb analysed the 5' RACE reads with MiXCR anew, one entry per CDR3 protein. The table lists a few hundred thousand distinct CDR3 sequences, more than 9% of them singletons. Germline V CDR1 and CDR2: SGHNT, YYREEE (reference sequence). V lost 5 bases to trimming and J lost 10 bases, with 10 bases between them. The CDR3 totals 12 residues. This sample also belongs to another study, concerning yellow fever vaccine responses in identical twins. That source reports: A vaccine T cell response that seemed partly convergent and partly personalized was reported in twins.

The clonotype comes from a woman between 18 and 30 years old in good health. The chain couples TRBV5-4 to TRBJ1-6, with a tentative D call TRBD1 (5 bases). Sequenced material: CD8+ T cells sorted from blood. The CDR3 spells CASSGADSPLHF. The CDR3 region has the DNA TGTGCCAGCAGTGGGGCGGACTCACCCCTCCACTTT. The whole variable domain, filled in from reference TRBV5-4 and TRBJ1-6, reads ETGVTQSPTHLIKTRGQQVTLRCSSQSGHNTVSWYQQALGQGPQFIFQYYREEENGRGNFPPRFSGLQFPNYSSELNVNALELDDSALYLCASSGADSPLHFGNGTRLTVT.